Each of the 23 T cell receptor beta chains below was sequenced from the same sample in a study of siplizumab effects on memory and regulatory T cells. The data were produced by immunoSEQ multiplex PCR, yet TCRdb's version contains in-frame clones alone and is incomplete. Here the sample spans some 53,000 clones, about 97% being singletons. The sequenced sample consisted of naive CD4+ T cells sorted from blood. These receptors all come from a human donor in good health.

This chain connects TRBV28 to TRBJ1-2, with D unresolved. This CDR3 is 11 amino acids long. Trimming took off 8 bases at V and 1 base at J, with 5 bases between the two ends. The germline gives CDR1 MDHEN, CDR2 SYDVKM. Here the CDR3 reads CASENNYGYTF. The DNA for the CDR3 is TGTGCCAGCGAGAATAACTATGGCTACACCTTC.

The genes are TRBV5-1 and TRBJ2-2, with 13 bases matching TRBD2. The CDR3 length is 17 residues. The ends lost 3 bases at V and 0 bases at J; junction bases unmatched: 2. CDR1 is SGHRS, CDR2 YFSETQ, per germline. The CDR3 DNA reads TGCGCCAGCAGCTCGGGACTAGCGGGAACGAACACCGGGGAGCTGTTTTTT. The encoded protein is CASSSGLAGTNTGELFF.

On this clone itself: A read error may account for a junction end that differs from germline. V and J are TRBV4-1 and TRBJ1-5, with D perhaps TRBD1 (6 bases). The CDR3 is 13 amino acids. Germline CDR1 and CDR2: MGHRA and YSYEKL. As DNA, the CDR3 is TGCGCCAGCAGCCAAGACCCTTATAGGGGGACTACTTTT. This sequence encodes CASSQDPYRGTTF.

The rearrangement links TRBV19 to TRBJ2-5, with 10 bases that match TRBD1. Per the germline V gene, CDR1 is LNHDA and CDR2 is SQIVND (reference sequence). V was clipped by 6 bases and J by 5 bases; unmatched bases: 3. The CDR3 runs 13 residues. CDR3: CASRTGGLETQYF. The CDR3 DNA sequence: TGTGCCAGTAGGACAGGGGGCTTGGAGACCCAGTACTTC.

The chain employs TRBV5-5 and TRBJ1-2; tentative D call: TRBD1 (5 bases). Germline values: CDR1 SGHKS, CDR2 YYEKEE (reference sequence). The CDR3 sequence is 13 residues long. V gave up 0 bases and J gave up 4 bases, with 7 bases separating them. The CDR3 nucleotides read TGTGCCAGCAGCTTGGTTGGGGGCTATGGCTACACCTTC. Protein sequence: CASSLVGGYGYTF.

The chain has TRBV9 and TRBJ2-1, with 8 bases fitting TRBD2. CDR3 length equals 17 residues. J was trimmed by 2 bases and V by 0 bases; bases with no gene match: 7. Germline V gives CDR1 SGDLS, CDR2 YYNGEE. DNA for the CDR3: TGTGCCAGCAGCGTAGCGGGAGGGGGGAGGCCCTACAATGAGCAGTTCTTC. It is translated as CASSVAGGGRPYNEQFF.

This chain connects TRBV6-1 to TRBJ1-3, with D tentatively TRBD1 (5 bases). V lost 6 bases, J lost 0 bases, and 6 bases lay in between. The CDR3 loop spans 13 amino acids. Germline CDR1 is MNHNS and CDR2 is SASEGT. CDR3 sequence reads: CASRGPSGNTIYF. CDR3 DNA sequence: TGTGCCAGCAGGGGACCCTCTGGAAACACCATATATTTT.

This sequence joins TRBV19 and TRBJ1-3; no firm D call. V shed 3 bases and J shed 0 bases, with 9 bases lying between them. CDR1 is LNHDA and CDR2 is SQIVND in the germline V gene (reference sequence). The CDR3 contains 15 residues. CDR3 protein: CASSIGPSSGNTIYF. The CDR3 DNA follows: TGTGCCAGTAGTATCGGACCCAGCTCTGGAAACACCATATATTTT.

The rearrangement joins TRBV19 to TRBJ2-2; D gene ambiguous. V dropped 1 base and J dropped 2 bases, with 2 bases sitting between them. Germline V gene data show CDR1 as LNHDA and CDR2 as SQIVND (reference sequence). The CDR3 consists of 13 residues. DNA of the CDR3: TGTGCCAGTAGTATAGCTAACACCGGGGAGCTGTTTTTT. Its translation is CASSIANTGELFF.

CDR3 amino acids: CASTLGRSSYNEQFF. The CDR3 nucleotides are TGTGCCAGCACCTTGGGACGGAGCTCCTACAATGAGCAGTTCTTC. The chain combines TRBV11-1 with TRBJ2-1, with D possibly being TRBD1 or TRBD2 (5 bases each). Germline V lookup: CDR1 SGHAT, CDR2 FQDESV (reference sequence). The germline V and J ends were trimmed by 7 bases and 0 bases, with 13 bases remaining between them. The CDR3 has 15 residues.

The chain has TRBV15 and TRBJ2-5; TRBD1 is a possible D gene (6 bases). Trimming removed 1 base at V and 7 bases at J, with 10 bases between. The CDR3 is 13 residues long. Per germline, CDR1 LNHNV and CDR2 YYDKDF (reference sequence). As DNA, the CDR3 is TGTGCCACCAGCAGAGCGTTAGGGGGGACCCAGTACTTC. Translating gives CATSRALGGTQYF.

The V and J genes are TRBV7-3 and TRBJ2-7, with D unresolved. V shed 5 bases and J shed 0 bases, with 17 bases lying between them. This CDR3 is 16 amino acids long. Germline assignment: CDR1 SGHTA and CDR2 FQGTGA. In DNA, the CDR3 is TGTGCCAGCAGCCTATCCCCAGCAGGCGCCTCCTACGAGCAGTACTTC. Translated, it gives CASSLSPAGASYEQYF.

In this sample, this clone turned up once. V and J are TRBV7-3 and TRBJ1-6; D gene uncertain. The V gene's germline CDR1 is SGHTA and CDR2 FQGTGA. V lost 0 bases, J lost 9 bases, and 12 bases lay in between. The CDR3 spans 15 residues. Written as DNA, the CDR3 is TGTGCCAGCAGCTTAACGGGTACCGCGGGTTCACCCCTCCACTTT. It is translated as CASSLTGTAGSPLHF.

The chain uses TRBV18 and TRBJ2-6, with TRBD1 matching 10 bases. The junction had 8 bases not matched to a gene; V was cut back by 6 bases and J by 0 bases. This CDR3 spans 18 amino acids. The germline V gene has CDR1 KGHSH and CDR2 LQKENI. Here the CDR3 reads CASSRQGALDSGANVLTF. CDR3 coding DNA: TGTGCCAGCTCGCGACAGGGGGCTCTTGACTCTGGGGCCAACGTCCTGACTTTC.

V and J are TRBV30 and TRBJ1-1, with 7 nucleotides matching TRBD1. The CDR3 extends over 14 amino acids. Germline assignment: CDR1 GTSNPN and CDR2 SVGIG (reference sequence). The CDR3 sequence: CAYRQGLGNTEAFF. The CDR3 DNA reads TGTGCGTACCGACAGGGTTTAGGGAACACTGAAGCTTTCTTT. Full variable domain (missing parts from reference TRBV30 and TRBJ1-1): SQTIHQWPATLVQPVGSPLSLECTVEGTSNPNLYWYRQAAGRGLQLLFYSVGIGQISSEVPQNLSASRPQDRQFILSSKKLLLSDSGFYLCAYRQGLGNTEAFFGQGTRLTVV.

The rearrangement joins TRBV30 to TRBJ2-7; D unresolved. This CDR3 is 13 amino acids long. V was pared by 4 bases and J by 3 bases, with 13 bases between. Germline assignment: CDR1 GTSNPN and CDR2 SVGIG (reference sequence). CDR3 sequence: CAWNSEVGYEQYF. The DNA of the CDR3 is TGTGCCTGGAACTCCGAGGTTGGCTACGAGCAGTACTTC.

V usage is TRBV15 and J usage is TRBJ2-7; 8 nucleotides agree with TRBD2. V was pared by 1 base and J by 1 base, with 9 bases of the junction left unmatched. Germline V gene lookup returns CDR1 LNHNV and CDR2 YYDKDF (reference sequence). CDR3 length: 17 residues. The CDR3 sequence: CATSRVSGGRFSYEQYF. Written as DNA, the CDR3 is TGTGCCACCAGCAGAGTTTCCGGCGGGAGGTTTTCCTACGAGCAGTACTTC.

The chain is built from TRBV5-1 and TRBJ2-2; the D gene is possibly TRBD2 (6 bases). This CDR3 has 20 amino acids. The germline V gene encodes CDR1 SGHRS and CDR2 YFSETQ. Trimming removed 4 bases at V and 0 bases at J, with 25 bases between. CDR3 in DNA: TGCGCCAGCAGCCCCCTACGGTGGCGGGGCCTAATTCCGAACACCGGGGAGCTGTTTTTT. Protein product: CASSPLRWRGLIPNTGELFF.

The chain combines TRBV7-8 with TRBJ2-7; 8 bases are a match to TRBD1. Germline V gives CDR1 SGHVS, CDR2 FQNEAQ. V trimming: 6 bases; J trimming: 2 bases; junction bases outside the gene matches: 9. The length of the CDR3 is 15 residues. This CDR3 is CASRQDREGAYEQYF. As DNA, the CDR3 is TGTGCCAGCAGACAGGACAGGGAAGGGGCCTACGAGCAGTACTTC.

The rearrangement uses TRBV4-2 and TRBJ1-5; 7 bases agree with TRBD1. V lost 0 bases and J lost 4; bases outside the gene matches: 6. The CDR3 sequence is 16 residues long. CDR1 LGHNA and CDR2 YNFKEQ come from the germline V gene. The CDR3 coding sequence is TGTGCCAGCAGCCAAGATAGACAGGGCCTGAATCAGCCCCAGCATTTT. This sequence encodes CASSQDRQGLNQPQHF.

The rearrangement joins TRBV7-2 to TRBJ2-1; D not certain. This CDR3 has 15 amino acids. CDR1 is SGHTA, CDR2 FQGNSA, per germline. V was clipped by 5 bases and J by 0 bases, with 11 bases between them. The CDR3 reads CASSPAGPSYNEQFF. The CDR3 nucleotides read TGTGCCAGCAGCCCTGCAGGACCCTCCTACAATGAGCAGTTCTTC.

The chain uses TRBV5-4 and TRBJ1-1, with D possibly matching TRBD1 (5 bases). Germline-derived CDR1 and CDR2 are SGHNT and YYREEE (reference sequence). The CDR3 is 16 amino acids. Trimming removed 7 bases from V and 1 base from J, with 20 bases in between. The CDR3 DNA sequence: TGTGCCAGCGGGAGGGTCGGTGGGGGATGGAACACTGAAGCTTTCTTT. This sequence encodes CASGRVGGGWNTEAFF.

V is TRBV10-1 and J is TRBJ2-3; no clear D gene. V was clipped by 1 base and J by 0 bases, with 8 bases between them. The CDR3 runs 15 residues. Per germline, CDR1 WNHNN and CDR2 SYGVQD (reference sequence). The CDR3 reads CASSEYRTSTDTQYF. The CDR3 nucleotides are TGCGCCAGCAGTGAGTACCGCACTAGCACAGATACGCAGTATTTT.